This entry describes one TCR beta chain. The clone's antigen remains unknown. One base away there is no much larger clone; base qualities are not given. Trimming removed 3 bases from V and 11 bases from J, leaving 14 bases between the germline ends. Including cysteine and phenylalanine, the CDR3 has 12 amino acids. The entry retains the CDR3 DNA only, 36 bases that are in frame from base 1. The germline V gene (reference sequence) yields GTSNPN for CDR1 and SVGIG for CDR2. This sample was taken from a study of blood T cell repertoires in COVID-19 (dated by TCRdb to 2020 to 2021). Regarding the study in general: The collaborator samples originated in the United States, Italy and Spain and spanned the acute and convalescent phases of COVID-19. The prospective study material was composed of cDNA or gDNA derived from T cells, B-cell-depleted T cells, or PBMCs. Subjects who had been exposed to COVID-19, were actively infected with it, or had recovered from it provided the deeply sampled blood TCRbeta repertoires that made up the dataset. The repertoires were made available in a free public database intended to serve as a resource for research on the immune response to SARS-CoV-2. The samples were drawn from two sources: the first 160 participants of the ongoing ImmuneRACE study, and over 1,000 subjects contributed by 6 global collaborators. A de-identified subject ID, COVID-19 status, age in years and sex were almost always included in the sample metadata. Where available, HLA class I and class II types were obtained from metadata supplied by the sample provider rather than from assay-based typing. Overall results and qualifications from the work: How much clinical and demographic metadata was included differed by source and by participant, and the metadata was provided uncurated.

The immunoSEQ Assay, a bias-controlled multiplex PCR, was used to amplify TCRbeta CDR3 regions from genomic DNA. The study's processing was this. The number of nucleated cells in each sample was estimated by amplification of reference gene primers within the assay. To quantify the absolute abundance of each unique TCRbeta CDR3 rearrangement, sequence reads were collapsed and filtered. For each sample, productive Simpson clonality was calculated as the square root of Simpson's diversity index over productive rearrangements. TCRdb carries this immuneACCESS record with in-frame sequences only. Its versions omit some clonotypes, under half of them owing to an unresolved V gene in the studies checked, with the rest unexplained. Clonal size and the V and J genes are those of that table, whereas D and trimming came from the DNA. The table for this sample lists around 130,000 clones; more than 75% of them were counted only once. The top ten constitute around 16% of the sample.

A second Seattle source provided samples from volunteer blood donors who had recovered from COVID-19. Collaborating institutions collected whole blood in K2EDTA tubes following their own protocols. For TCRbeta analysis, collaborators shipped samples as frozen whole blood, isolated PBMCs, or DNA extracted from either of those sample types. The origin of this receptor is a woman aged 50 to 65 who had recovered from COVID-19. The rearrangement combines TRBV30 with TRBJ2-1; tentative D gene TRBD1, with 7 bases matching. Sequencing was done on a sample of peripheral blood. Read as DNA, the sequence is TGTGCCTGGAGCGGGGGACAGCTACAGCAGTTCTTC. Translated, this gives CAWSGGQLQQFF.